Detailed here is one TCR beta chain. Its antigen remains unidentified. These data come from a study of cytomegalovirus exposure and HLA in healthy donors. For the study at large: An early data release held tens of millions of unique TCRs from HLA-typed donors.

The PCR made use of 60 Vbeta and 13 Jbeta primers. Generated by immunoSEQ multiplex PCR, the TCRdb table keeps only in-frame clones and is missing some. The sample holds about 67,000 clones, about 77% seen once. With 9 bases clipped from V and 5 bases from J, the junction kept 8 bases outside the gene matches. The CDR3 length is 14 residues. Germline CDR1 is MNHNS and CDR2 is SASEGT. Study outcomes and limitations: Among immune exposure information, only CMV serostatus was available. Donors were assumed by presence/absence analyses to have roughly uniform sequencing depth. One variant, a missense change in DCLRE1C, was linked in a later analysis to TCR beta V- and J-gene trimming.

The specimen sequenced was PBMCs. The chain joins TRBV6-1 to TRBJ2-5; 11 bases map to TRBD1. The receptor's source is a man aged 35-49 years in good health and CMV-seronegative. DNA for the CDR3: TGTGCCAGTTCTCGGACAGGGGGCGTCGAGACCCAGTACTTC. It is translated as CASSRTGGVETQYF.